These 7 T cell receptor beta chains originate from one sample sequenced in a study of T-cell reconstitution after alpha-beta-depleted transplantation in children. TCRbeta library preparation incorporated unique molecular identifiers. TCRdb fed the PCR reads into MiXCR, producing one record per CDR3 protein. The table records a few hundred thousand distinct CDR3 sequences, about a tenth of them present only once. Sequenced material: PBMCs from the stem cell graft donor, taken from the stem cell graft. The receptor set was obtained from a human donor who donated a stem cell graft to a child with acute myeloid leukemia.

This clonotype was counted a few times. V usage is TRBV12-3 or TRBV12-4 and J usage is TRBJ2-5; possibly TRBD1 for D (6 bases). The CDR3 consists of 14 residues. V was pared by 6 bases and J by 5 bases, with 16 bases between. This CDR3 reads CASRSPGAGETQYF. For the CDR3, the DNA is TGTGCCAGCAGATCACCAGGGGCTGGCGAGACCCAGTACTTC.

V usage is TRBV6-5 and J usage is TRBJ2-1, with TRBD2 matching 8 bases. The CDR3 length is 16 residues. Germline V gives CDR1 MNHEY, CDR2 SVGAGI. Unmatched junction bases numbered 3, after V lost 0 bases and J lost 2 bases. The CDR3 here is CASSYSSGGAYNEQFF. The DNA for the CDR3 is TGTGCCAGCAGTTACTCGTCGGGGGGGGCCTACAATGAGCAGTTCTTC.

This clonotype appeared many times. The V gene is TRBV4-1, the J gene TRBJ2-1, with a weak D call TRBD2 (6 bases). The CDR3 totals 13 residues. The V gene's germline CDR1 is MGHRA and CDR2 YSYEKL. Trimming shortened V by 4 bases and J by 7 bases, and 11 bases separated the two germline ends. The CDR3 sequence is CASSPRGKNEQFF. The CDR3 bases are TGCGCCAGCAGCCCTCGGGGGAAAAATGAGCAGTTCTTC.

Only a few counts were recorded for this clonotype. The CDR3 bases are TGTGCCAGCAGCCCACTTATCAATGAGCAGTTCTTC. This gives the protein CASSPLINEQFF. The chain links TRBV7-6 to TRBJ2-1, with D uncertain. CDR1 and CDR2 from the germline V gene are SGHVS and FNYEAQ. Between the trimmed V and J ends, which lost 5 bases and 6 bases, there was a span of 8 bases. There are 12 residues in the CDR3.

This clonotype was observed many times. V is TRBV21-1 and J is TRBJ2-7. TRBV21-1 represents a pseudogene. The CDR3 runs 12 residues. CDR3 nucleotides: TGTGCCAGCAGAAAAGACGGTTACGAGCAGTACTTC. This gives the protein CASRKDGYEQYF.

This clonotype appeared a single time. Germline is not matched at one junction end, which may reflect a read error. The V gene is TRBV4-2, the J gene TRBJ1-2; tentatively, D is TRBD1 (6 bases). Germline CDR1 reads LGHNA; CDR2 reads YNFKEQ. The CDR3 spans 13 residues. In DNA, the CDR3 is TGTGCCATCAGCCCCGGGGGGGCCGGCGGCTACACCTTC. Translation: CAISPGGAGGYTF.

In this sample, this clonotype turned up many times. The chain is built from TRBV4-2 and TRBJ1-5; perhaps TRBD1 as D (5 bases). The V and J ends lost 0 bases and 5 bases respectively, with 11 bases between them. Germline V CDR1 and CDR2: LGHNA, YNFKEQ. The CDR3 totals 15 residues. This CDR3 is CASSQDHGGDQPQHF. The CDR3 DNA follows: TGTGCCAGCAGCCAAGATCATGGGGGGGATCAGCCCCAGCATTTT.